These T cell receptor beta chains were read from a single sample in a study of control samples from healthy donors and cancer patients. Assay used: immunoSEQ multiplex PCR; TCRdb lists only in-frame clones, some missing. Of around 180,000 clones listed, around 90% are singletons. The sequencing sample was made of blood. The receptors derive from a woman aged 40 to 50 in good health. Both conserved end residues are part of each CDR3. D genes are given only for firm matches. Size is omitted from some rows. Given values are once, few, many or a class for expanded clones.

CDR3 protein: CASSLPGHTGELFF
CDR3 DNA: TGCGCCAGCAGCTTGCCTGGGCACACCGGGGAGCTGTTTTTT
J gene: TRBJ2-2
clone size: -
D gene: -
V gene: TRBV5-1

CDR3 protein: CASSQGYSNQPQHF
CDR3 DNA: TGTGCCAGCAGTCAAGGATATAGCAATCAGCCCCAGCATTTT
J gene: TRBJ1-5
clone size: -
D gene: -
V gene: TRBV11-2

CDR3 protein: CASSYDRVSGAFF
CDR3 DNA: TGTGCCAGCAGTTACGACAGGGTTTCGGGAGCTTTCTTT
J gene: TRBJ1-1
clone size: once
D gene: TRBD1
V gene: TRBV6-5

CDR3 protein: CASPDLDSEEKDTQYF
CDR3 DNA: TGTGCCAGCCCCGATTTGGATAGCGAGGAAAAAGATACGCAGTATTTT
J gene: TRBJ2-3
clone size: -
D gene: -
V gene: TRBV11-3

CDR3 protein: CASSLRTPSTDTQYF
CDR3 DNA: TGTGCCAGCAGCTTGAGGACACCTAGCACAGATACGCAGTATTTT
J gene: TRBJ2-3
clone size: -
D gene: -
V gene: TRBV5-8

CDR3 protein: CASSGVGGQGCGELFF
CDR3 DNA: TGTGCCAGCAGCGGAGTTGGGGGACAGGGGTGCGGGGAGCTGTTTTTT
J gene: TRBJ2-2
clone size: -
D gene: TRBD1
V gene: TRBV9

CDR3 protein: CASSLIWAGLAAEDTDTQYF
CDR3 DNA: TGCGCCAGCAGCCTCATCTGGGCGGGACTAGCGGCTGAAGACACAGATACGCAGTATTTT
J gene: TRBJ2-3
clone size: once
D gene: TRBD2
V gene: TRBV4-1

CDR3 protein: CASSQDGVVGEQYF
CDR3 DNA: TGCGCCAGCAGCCAAGATGGGGTGGTTGGCGAGCAGTACTTC
J gene: TRBJ2-7
clone size: once
D gene: -
V gene: TRBV4-1

CDR3 protein: CASLNLLTGELFF
CDR3 DNA: TGTGCCAGCCTGAACCTCCTCACCGGGGAGCTGTTTTTT
J gene: TRBJ2-2
clone size: few
D gene: -
V gene: TRBV2

CDR3 protein: CASSPGGAGPQHF
CDR3 DNA: TGTGCCAGCTCTCCGGGAGGTGCCGGGCCCCAGCATTTT
J gene: TRBJ1-5
clone size: -
D gene: -
V gene: TRBV18

CDR3 protein: CASSQGAEQFF
CDR3 DNA: TGTGCCAGCAGCCAGGGGGCTGAGCAGTTCTTC
J gene: TRBJ2-1
clone size: -
D gene: TRBD1
V gene: TRBV2

CDR3 protein: CASSSMGTGHGYTF
CDR3 DNA: TGTGCCAGCAGCTCAATGGGGACAGGGCACGGCTACACCTTC
J gene: TRBJ1-2
clone size: -
D gene: TRBD1
V gene: TRBV7-8

CDR3 protein: CASSSGTGYTQYF
CDR3 DNA: TGTGCCAGCAGCTCCGGGACAGGGTATACTCAGTACTTC
J gene: TRBJ2-4
clone size: once
D gene: TRBD1
V gene: TRBV11-3

CDR3 protein: CASSVRRNTEAFF
CDR3 DNA: TGTGCCAGCAGTGTTCGAAGGAACACTGAAGCTTTCTTT
J gene: TRBJ1-1
clone size: -
D gene: -
V gene: TRBV12-3/TRBV12-4